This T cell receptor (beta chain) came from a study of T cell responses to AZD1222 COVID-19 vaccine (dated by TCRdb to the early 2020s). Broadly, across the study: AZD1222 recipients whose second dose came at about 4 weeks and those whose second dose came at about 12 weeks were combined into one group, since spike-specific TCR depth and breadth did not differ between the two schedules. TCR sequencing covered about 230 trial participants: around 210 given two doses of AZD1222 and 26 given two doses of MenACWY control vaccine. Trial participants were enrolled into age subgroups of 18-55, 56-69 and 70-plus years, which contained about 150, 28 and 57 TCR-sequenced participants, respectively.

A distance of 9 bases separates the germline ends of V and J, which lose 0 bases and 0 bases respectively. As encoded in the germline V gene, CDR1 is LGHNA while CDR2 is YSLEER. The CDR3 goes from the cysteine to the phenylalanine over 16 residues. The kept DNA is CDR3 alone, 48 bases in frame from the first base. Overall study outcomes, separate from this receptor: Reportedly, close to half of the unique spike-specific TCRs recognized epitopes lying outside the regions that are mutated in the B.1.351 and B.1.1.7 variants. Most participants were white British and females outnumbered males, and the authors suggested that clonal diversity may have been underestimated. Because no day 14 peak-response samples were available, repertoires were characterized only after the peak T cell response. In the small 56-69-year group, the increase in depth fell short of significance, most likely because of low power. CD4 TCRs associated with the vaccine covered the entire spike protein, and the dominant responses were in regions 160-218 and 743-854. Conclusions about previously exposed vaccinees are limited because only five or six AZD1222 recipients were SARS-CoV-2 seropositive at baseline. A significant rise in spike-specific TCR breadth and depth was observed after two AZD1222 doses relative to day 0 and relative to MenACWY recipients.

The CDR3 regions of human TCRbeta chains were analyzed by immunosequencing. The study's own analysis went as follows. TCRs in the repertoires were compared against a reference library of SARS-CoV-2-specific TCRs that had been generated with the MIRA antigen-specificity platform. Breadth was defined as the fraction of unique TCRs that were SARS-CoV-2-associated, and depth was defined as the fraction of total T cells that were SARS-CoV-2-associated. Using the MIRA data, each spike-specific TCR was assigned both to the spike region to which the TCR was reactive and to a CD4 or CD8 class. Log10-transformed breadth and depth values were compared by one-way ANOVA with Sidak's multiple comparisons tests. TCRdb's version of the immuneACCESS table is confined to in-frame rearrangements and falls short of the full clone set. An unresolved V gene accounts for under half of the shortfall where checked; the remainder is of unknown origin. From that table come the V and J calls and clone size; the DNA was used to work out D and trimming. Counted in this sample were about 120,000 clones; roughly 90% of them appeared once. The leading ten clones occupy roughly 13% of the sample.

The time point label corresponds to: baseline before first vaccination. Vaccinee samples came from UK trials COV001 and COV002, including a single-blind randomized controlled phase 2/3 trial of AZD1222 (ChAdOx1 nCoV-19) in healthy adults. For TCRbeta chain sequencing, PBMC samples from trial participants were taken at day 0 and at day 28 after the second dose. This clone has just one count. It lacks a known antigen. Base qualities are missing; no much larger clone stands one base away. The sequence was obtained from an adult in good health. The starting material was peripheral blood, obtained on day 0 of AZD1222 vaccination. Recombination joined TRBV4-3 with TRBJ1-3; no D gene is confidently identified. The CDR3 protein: CASSQEGRISGNTIYF. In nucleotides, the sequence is TGCGCCAGCAGCCAAGAGGGCAGAATCTCTGGAAACACCATATATTTT.